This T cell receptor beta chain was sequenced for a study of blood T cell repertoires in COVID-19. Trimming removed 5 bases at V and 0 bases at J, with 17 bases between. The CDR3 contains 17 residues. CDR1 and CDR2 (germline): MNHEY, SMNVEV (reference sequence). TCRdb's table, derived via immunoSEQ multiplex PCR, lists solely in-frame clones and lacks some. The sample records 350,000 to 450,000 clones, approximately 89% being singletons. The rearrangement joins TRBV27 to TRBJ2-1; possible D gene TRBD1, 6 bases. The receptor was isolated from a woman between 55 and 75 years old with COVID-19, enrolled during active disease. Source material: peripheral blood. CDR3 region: CASSALSGQASYNEQFF. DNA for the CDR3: TGTGCCAGCAGTGCACTCTCGGGACAAGCCTCCTACAATGAGCAGTTCTTC.